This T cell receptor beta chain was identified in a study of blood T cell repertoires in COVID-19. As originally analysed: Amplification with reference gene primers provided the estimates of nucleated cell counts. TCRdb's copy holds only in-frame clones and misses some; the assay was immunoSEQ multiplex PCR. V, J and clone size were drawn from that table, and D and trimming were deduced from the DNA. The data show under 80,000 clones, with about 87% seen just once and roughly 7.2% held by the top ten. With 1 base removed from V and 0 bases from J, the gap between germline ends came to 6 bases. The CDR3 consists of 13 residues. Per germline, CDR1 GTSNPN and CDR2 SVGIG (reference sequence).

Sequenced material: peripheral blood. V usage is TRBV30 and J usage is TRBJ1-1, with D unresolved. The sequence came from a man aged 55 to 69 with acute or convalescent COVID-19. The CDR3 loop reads CAWSANLNTEAFF. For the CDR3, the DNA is TGTGCCTGGAGTGCCAACTTGAACACTGAAGCTTTCTTT.